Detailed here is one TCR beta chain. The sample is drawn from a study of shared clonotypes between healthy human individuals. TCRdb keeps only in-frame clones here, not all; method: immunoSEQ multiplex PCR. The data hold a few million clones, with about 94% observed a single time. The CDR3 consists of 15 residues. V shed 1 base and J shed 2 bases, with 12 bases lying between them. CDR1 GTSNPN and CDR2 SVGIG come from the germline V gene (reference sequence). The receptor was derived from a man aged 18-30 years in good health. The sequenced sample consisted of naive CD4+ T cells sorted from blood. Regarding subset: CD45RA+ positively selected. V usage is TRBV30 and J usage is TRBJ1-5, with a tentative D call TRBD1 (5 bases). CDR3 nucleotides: TGTGCCTGGAGTGGGAGACGGGGGGGCAATCAGCCCCAGCATTTT. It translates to CAWSGRRGGNQPQHF.